This T cell receptor (beta chain) comes out of a study of cytomegalovirus exposure and HLA in healthy donors. Overall study findings and caveats: Many donors shared some public TCRs, even though most TCR sequences were rare. Several of the most significant clusters appeared linked to common viral pathogens, based on a later analysis. According to reports, the classifier identified cytomegalovirus status with high specificity and sensitivity.

The germline CDR1 and CDR2 sequences are SGDLS and YYNGEE. The ends lost 2 bases at V and 5 bases at J; junction bases unmatched: 11. CDR3 length equals 16 residues. A multiplex PCR was run with 60 Vbeta primers and 13 Jbeta primers. The repertoire was sequenced with immunoSEQ multiplex PCR; TCRdb's copy has only in-frame clones and lacks some. Of roughly 45,000 clones in the sample, roughly 60% were seen once. Regarding this clone: Antigen: not known.

What was sequenced was PBMCs. The chain carries TRBV9 and TRBJ2-5; 8 positions agree with TRBD2. This TCR came from a man in his fifties or sixties in good health and CMV-seropositive. The CDR3 DNA reads TGTGCCAGCAGCGTGGCGGGAGGCCTTTCTGTGGAGACCCAGTACTTC. Protein: CASSVAGGLSVETQYF.